These 18 T cell receptor beta chains share one sample of origin, sequenced in a study of CD8 T cells in Susac syndrome. Random hexamers primed reverse transcription of roughly 0.5 to 1 ug RNA. Via MiXCR, TCRdb re-called the immunoSEQ multiplex PCR reads, giving one row per CDR3 protein. The data hold some 190,000 distinct CDR3 sequences, with about 94% observed a single time. Source material: CD4+ T cells from PBMCs. The source is a human donor with Susac syndrome.

This chain uses TRBV15 with TRBJ2-7; D is unclear. V lost 0 bases and J lost 6, with 15 bases in between. Germline lookup yields CDR1 LNHNV and CDR2 YYDKDF (reference sequence). This CDR3 is 15 amino acids long. CDR3 coding DNA: TGTGCCACCAGCAGAGATAGGGAACGCGCCTCCGAGCAGTACTTC. This codes for CATSRDRERASEQYF.

This clonotype has a single count. The CDR3 end shows no conserved phenylalanine or tryptophan, and so a read error is likely. The chain employs TRBV29-1 and TRBJ2-5, with D tentatively TRBD1 (6 bases). The CDR3 is made up of 14 amino acids. Germline V gene sequence: CDR1 SQVTM, CDR2 ANQGSEA. CDR3 DNA sequence: TGCAGCGTCGAAGACAGGTTCTACCAAGAGACCCAGTACCTC. Translated, it gives CSVEDRFYQETQYL.

A few counts support this clonotype. The rearrangement links TRBV7-9 to TRBJ1-2, with D perhaps TRBD1 (5 bases). Germline V gives CDR1 SEHNR, CDR2 FQNEAQ (reference sequence). The CDR3 has 15 amino acids. V shed 5 bases and J shed 3 bases, with 16 bases lying between them. The CDR3 sequence: CASSRGGGLDYGYTF. The CDR3 region has the DNA TGTGCCAGCAGCAGGGGCGGAGGGCTGGACTATGGCTACACCTTC.

A few counts support this clonotype. The gene calls are TRBV5-1 and TRBJ2-3, with TRBD1 matching over 8 bases. This CDR3 is built from 16 residues. The germline CDR1 and CDR2 sequences are SGHRS and YFSETQ. After removal of 2 bases from V and 4 bases from J, the junction contained 9 bases not matched to a gene. Here the CDR3 DNA reads TGCGCCAGCAGCTTCCCCCAGGGGGCGACGTCAGATACGCAGTATTTT. Protein product: CASSFPQGATSDTQYF.

In this sample, this clonotype turned up once. The V and J genes are TRBV6-2 or TRBV6-3 and TRBJ2-1; 13 bases are shared with TRBD2. Unmatched junction bases numbered 8, after V lost 6 bases and J lost 0 bases. Germline CDR1 reads MNHEY; CDR2 reads SVGEGT. The length of the CDR3 is 18 residues. The DNA for the CDR3 is TGTGCCAGCAGCCCCGGGACTAGCGGGGTGAGCTCCTACAATGAGCAGTTCTTC. It yields the protein CASSPGTSGVSSYNEQFF.

The chain combines TRBV12-3 or TRBV12-4 with TRBJ1-5; possibly TRBD1 for D (6 bases). This CDR3 region has 15 residues. V was pared by 1 base and J by 7 bases, with 14 bases between. This chain's CDR3 is CASSLGGAGGQPQHF. The CDR3 nucleotides are TGTGCCAGCAGTTTAGGCGGGGCGGGGGGCCAGCCCCAGCATTTT.

The rearrangement uses TRBV28 and TRBJ1-5, with D tentatively TRBD1 (5 bases). Germline CDR1 and CDR2: MDHEN and SYDVKM. The CDR3 is 12 residues long. The CDR3 DNA sequence: TGTGCGGGCAGGGAGGGCAATCAGCCCCAGCATTTT. Translation: CAGREGNQPQHF.

This chain links TRBV20-1 with TRBJ2-3; the match to TRBD2 covers 8 bases. CDR1 and CDR2 (germline): DFQATT, SNEGSKA (reference sequence). The V gene end was trimmed by 6 bases and the J gene end by 5 bases; junction bases not matched to a gene: 1. The CDR3 spans 11 residues. CDR3 sequence: CSAAGEDTQYF. The CDR3, as DNA: TGCAGTGCAGCGGGGGAAGATACGCAGTATTTT.

The CDR3: CSANGQNYGYTF. DNA of the CDR3: TGCAGTGCCAATGGACAGAACTATGGCTACACCTTC. This rearrangement joins TRBV20-1 to TRBJ1-2, with D possibly matching TRBD1 (6 bases). The CDR3 is 12 residues long. Germline CDR1 and CDR2: DFQATT and SNEGSKA (reference sequence). V was shortened by 6 bases and J by 2 bases, with 10 bases between the two germline ends.

The chain is built from TRBV30 and TRBJ2-5, with 12 bases matching TRBD1. The trim removed 4 bases at V and 5 bases at J, leaving 11 bases unmatched. The CDR3 covers 16 residues. The V gene's germline CDR1 is GTSNPN and CDR2 SVGIG (reference sequence). This chain's CDR3 is CAWTRKGTGGSETQYF. As DNA, the CDR3 is TGTGCCTGGACCCGGAAGGGGACAGGGGGCAGTGAGACCCAGTACTTC. The whole variable domain, filled in from reference TRBV30 and TRBJ2-5, reads SQTIHQWPATLVQPVGSPLSLECTVEGTSNPNLYWYRQAAGRGLQLLFYSVGIGQISSEVPQNLSASRPQDRQFILSSKKLLLSDSGFYLCAWTRKGTGGSETQYFGPGTRLLVL.

The chain combines TRBV29-1 with TRBJ2-2, with D unresolved. CDR1 and CDR2 from the germline V gene are SQVTM and ANQGSEA. The CDR3 is made up of 14 amino acids. Trimming cost V 0 bases and J 8 bases, with 13 bases left between them. As DNA, the CDR3 is TGCAGCGTTGAAGACAGAAACCTGAGGGGGGAGCTGTTTTTT. It encodes CSVEDRNLRGELFF.

The V gene is TRBV5-4, the J gene TRBJ2-6, with 8 bases aligning to TRBD2. The CDR3 loop spans 16 amino acids. CDR1 is SGHNT and CDR2 is YYREEE in the germline V gene (reference sequence). V lost 4 bases and J lost 2; bases outside the gene matches: 5. The CDR3 DNA reads TGTGCCAGCAGCCCCGGGGGGGGGCCTGGGGCCAACGTCCTGACTTTC. It translates to CASSPGGGPGANVLTF.

The V call is TRBV11-1, the J call TRBJ2-7, with unresolved D. The CDR3 runs to 14 residues. Germline V gene lookup returns CDR1 SGHAT and CDR2 FQDESV (reference sequence). V was cut by 3 bases and J by 1 base, with 10 bases left in between. The CDR3 nucleotides are TGTGCCAGCAGCTTCCCCGGCGTTTCCTACGAGCAGTACTTC. This translates into CASSFPGVSYEQYF.

The rearrangement joins TRBV18 to TRBJ1-2; D remains ambiguous. The length of the CDR3 is 14 residues. V shed 2 bases and J shed 10 bases, with 17 bases lying between them. Germline CDR1 is KGHSH and CDR2 is LQKENI. This CDR3 reads CASSPRAASMDYTF. CDR3 bases: TGTGCCAGCTCACCAAGGGCAGCATCTATGGACTACACCTTC.

This clonotype was counted once. The chain recombines TRBV4-3 with TRBJ1-2; D gene ambiguous. The CDR3 loop spans 13 amino acids. Germline lookup yields CDR1 LGHNA and CDR2 YSLEER. The V gene lost 4 bases and the J gene lost 8 bases, with 14 bases spanning the gap. In DNA, the CDR3 is TGCGCCAGCAGCCCGAGCGGGCTAGGGGGCTACACCTTC. Its protein product is CASSPSGLGGYTF.

This sequence joins TRBV2 and TRBJ2-7, with 9 bases identical to TRBD1. J gave up 1 base and V 10 bases, and 5 bases lay outside the gene matches. This CDR3 is 13 amino acids long. Germline lookup yields CDR1 SNHLY and CDR2 FYNNEI. Here the CDR3 DNA reads TGTGCCATTCCCGGACAGGGGTCCTACGAGCAGTACTTC. It is translated as CAIPGQGSYEQYF.

J is TRBJ2-1 and V is TRBV20-1; TRBD2 matches 8 bases. The CDR3 is made up of 17 amino acids. Germline V lookup: CDR1 DFQATT, CDR2 SNEGSKA (reference sequence). The V gene end was trimmed by 0 bases and the J gene end by 0 bases; junction bases not matched to a gene: 7. The chain's CDR3 is CSARERGGPSSYNEQFF. The CDR3, as DNA: TGCAGTGCTAGAGAACGCGGGGGGCCCAGCTCCTACAATGAGCAGTTCTTC.

The chain recombines TRBV28 with TRBJ1-2; D is perhaps TRBD1 (5 bases). The germline V and J ends were trimmed by 3 bases and 8 bases, with 10 bases remaining between them. The CDR3 spans 12 residues. Germline CDR1 reads MDHEN; CDR2 reads SYDVKM. The CDR3, as DNA: TGTGCCAGCAGTTTTAAACGGGGCGGCTACACCTTC. It encodes CASSFKRGGYTF.